This note documents a single T cell receptor (beta chain) sequence. As yet, its antigen is unknown. These data are taken from a study of graft-versus-host responses after intestinal transplantation. Assay used: immunoSEQ multiplex PCR; TCRdb lists only in-frame clones, some missing. The table records tens of thousands of clones, just under 95% of them present only once. The source of post-transplant bone marrow was the posterior iliac crest or another site. Findings of the study overall: GvH clones turned up in recipient marrow; some had shown up first in ileum or blood. There was an association between peak levels of circulating GvH clones and early post-transplant HvG declines. Individuals carrying graft-donor T cell macrochimerism showed high graft-versus-host to host-versus-graft clonal ratios in allografts.

This CDR3 region has 14 residues. The germline V and J ends were trimmed by 7 bases and 0 bases, with 15 bases remaining between them. From germline, CDR1 is GTSNPN and CDR2 SVGIG (reference sequence). This sequence joins TRBV30 and TRBJ2-5; tentative D call: TRBD2 (6 bases). The specimen was bone marrow, collected almost 750 days after intestinal transplantation. The source of this sequence is a human patient who received an intestinal transplant, so some T cells may come from the graft donor. The CDR3 reads CALAASMYQETQYF. CDR3 DNA: TGTGCCTTAGCGGCTTCCATGTACCAAGAGACCCAGTACTTC.